This TCR beta chain was obtained from a study of cytomegalovirus exposure and HLA in healthy donors. Study findings and constraints: Near-uniform donor sequencing depth was presumed by presence/absence analyses.

This clone has a handful of counts. Its antigen remains unidentified. Trimming left V 0 bases short and J 0 bases short, with 9 bases between. The CDR3 is made up of 16 amino acids. The germline V gene has CDR1 MNHEY and CDR2 SVGAGI. The PCR had 60 Vbeta and 13 Jbeta primers. Repertoires were generated with immunoSEQ multiplex PCR, while TCRdb's copy carries only in-frame clones and drops some. This table holds about 190,000 clones, roughly 13% found once. Sample: PBMCs. The chain carries TRBV6-5 and TRBJ1-3, with D tentatively TRBD1 (6 bases). This receptor was taken from a man aged 50 to 59 in good health and CMV-seropositive. The CDR3 coding sequence is TGTGCCAGCAGTTACTCGACAGGCGCCTCTGGAAACACCATATATTTT. Residues: CASSYSTGASGNTIYF.